The entry below gives a single T cell receptor beta chain sequence along with its context. The data derive from a study of shared clonotypes between healthy human individuals. It was around 300 ng DNA, about 30,000 T cell genomes, that went into each replicate PCR of unsorted PBMC. Repertoires were generated with immunoSEQ multiplex PCR, while TCRdb's copy carries only in-frame clones and drops some. Here the sample spans about 480,000 clones, over 60% being singletons. This CDR3 spans 13 amino acids. V was shortened by 1 base and J by 3 bases, with 7 bases between the two germline ends. The germline V gene encodes CDR1 SGHNT and CDR2 YENEEA.

This receptor was identified in a woman aged 40 to 50 in good health. Some clones in this sample may be carry-over from other donors' samples. Sequenced input: PBMCs. The V and J genes are TRBV11-3 and TRBJ2-7; possible D gene TRBD2, 5 bases. CDR3 bases: TGTGCCAGCAGCTTAGGGAGGAACTACGAGCAGTACTTC. This sequence encodes CASSLGRNYEQYF.